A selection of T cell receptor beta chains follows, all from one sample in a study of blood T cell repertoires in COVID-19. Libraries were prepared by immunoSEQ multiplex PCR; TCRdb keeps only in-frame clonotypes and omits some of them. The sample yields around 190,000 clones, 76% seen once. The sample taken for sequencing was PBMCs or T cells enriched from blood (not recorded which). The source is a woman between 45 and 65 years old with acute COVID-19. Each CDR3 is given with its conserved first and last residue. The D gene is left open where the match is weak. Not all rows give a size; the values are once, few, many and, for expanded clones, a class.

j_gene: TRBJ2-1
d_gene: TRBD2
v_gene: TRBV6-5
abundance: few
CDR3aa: CASSQRTSGVTEQFF
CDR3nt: TGTGCCAGCAGTCAACGGACTAGCGGGGTTACTGAGCAGTTCTTC

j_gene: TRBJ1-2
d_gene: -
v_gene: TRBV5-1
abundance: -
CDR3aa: CATKATPGDDGYTF
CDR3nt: TGCGCCACCAAAGCGACCCCAGGGGACGATGGCTACACCTTC

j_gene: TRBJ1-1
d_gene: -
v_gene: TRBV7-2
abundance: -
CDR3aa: CASSPTGFTTEAFF
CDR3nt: TGTGCCAGCAGCCCAACAGGGTTCACTACTGAAGCTTTCTTT

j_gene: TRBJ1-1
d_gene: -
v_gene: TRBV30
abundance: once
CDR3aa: CACPKMGSEAFF
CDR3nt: TGTGCCTGTCCCAAGATGGGCTCCGAAGCTTTCTTT

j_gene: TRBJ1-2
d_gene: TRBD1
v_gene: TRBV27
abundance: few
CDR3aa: CASSPRGPNGYTF
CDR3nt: TGTGCCAGCAGCCCTAGGGGGCCCAATGGCTACACCTTC

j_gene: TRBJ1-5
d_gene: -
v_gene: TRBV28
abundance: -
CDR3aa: CASSRPGGSNQPQHF
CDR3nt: TGTGCCAGCAGCCGTCCGGGGGGGAGCAATCAGCCCCAGCATTTT

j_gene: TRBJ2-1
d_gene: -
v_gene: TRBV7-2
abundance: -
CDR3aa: CASSSRRNSNNEQFF
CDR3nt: TGTGCCAGCAGCTCTCGACGGAACAGTAATAATGAGCAGTTCTTC

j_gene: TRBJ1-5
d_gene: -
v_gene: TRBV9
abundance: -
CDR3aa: CASSVDRYQPQHF
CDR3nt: TGTGCCAGCAGCGTAGACAGGTATCAGCCCCAGCATTTT

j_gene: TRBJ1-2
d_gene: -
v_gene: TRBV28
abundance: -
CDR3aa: CASRGTGSANYGYTF
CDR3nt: TGTGCCAGCAGGGGAACAGGATCCGCTAACTATGGCTACACCTTC

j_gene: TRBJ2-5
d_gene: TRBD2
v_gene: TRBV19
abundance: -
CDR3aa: CASNRGEPGLKTQYF
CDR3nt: TGTGCCAGTAATCGGGGGGAGCCGGGGTTAAAGACCCAGTACTTC

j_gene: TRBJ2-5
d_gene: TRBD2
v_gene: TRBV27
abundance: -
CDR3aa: CASSPRTSGGTYQETQYF
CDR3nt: TGTGCCAGCAGTCCACGGACTAGCGGGGGGACGTACCAAGAGACCCAGTACTTC

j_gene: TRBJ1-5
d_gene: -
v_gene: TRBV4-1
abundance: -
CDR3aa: CASSHPPRGGEWQPQHF
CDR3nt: TGCGCCAGCAGCCATCCACCTCGGGGAGGGGAGTGGCAGCCCCAGCATTTT

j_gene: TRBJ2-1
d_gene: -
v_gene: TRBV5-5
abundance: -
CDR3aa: CASSPGGGGLYNEQFF
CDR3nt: TGTGCCAGCAGCCCGGGAGGTGGGGGGCTCTACAATGAGCAGTTCTTC

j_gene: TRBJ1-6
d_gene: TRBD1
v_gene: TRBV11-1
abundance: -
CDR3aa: CASSRGGTAYNSPLHF
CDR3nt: TGTGCCAGCAGCCGGGGGGGGACAGCGTATAATTCACCCCTCCACTTT

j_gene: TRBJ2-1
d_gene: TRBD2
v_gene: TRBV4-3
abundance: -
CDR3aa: CASSARRGGPGEQFF
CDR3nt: TGCGCCAGCAGCGCCCGGCGGGGGGGCCCGGGTGAGCAGTTCTTC

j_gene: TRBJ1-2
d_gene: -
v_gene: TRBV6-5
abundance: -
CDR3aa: CASRILSNYGYTF
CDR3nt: TGTGCCAGCAGGATCCTATCGAACTATGGCTACACCTTC

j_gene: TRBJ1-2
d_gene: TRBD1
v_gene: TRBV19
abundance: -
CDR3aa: CASSTTRGYGYTF
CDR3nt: TGTGCCAGTAGTACAACCAGGGGGTATGGCTACACCTTC

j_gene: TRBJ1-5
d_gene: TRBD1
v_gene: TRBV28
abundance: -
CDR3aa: CASLRWQGGNQPQHF
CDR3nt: TGTGCCAGCCTCCGTTGGCAGGGGGGCAATCAGCCCCAGCATTTT

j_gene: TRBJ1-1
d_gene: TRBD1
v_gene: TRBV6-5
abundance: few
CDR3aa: CASSYGSHGTETEAFF
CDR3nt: TGTGCCAGCAGTTACGGATCCCACGGGACAGAGACTGAAGCTTTCTTT

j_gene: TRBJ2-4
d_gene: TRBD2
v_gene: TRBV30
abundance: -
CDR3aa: CAWVGSGGHIQYF
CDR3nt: TGTGCCTGGGTGGGTAGCGGGGGGCACATTCAGTACTTC

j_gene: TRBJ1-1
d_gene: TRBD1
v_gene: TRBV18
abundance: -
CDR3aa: CASSKDRATEAFF
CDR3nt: TGTGCCAGCTCAAAAGACAGGGCCACTGAAGCTTTCTTT

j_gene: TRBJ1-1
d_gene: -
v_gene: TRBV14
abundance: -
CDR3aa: CASSRRGEAFF
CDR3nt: TGTGCCAGCAGCCGGAGGGGCGAAGCTTTCTTT

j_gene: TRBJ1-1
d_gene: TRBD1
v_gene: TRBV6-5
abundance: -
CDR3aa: CASSYAGTANTEAFF
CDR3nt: TGTGCCAGCAGTTACGCCGGGACAGCGAACACTGAAGCTTTCTTT

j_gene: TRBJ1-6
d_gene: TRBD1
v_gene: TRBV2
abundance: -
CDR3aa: CAIRDRANSPLHF
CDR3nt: TGTGCCATCCGGGACAGGGCGAATTCACCCCTCCACTTT

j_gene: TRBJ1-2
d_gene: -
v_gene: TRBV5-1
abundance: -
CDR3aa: CASSLAGGRNYGYTF
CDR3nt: TGCGCCAGCAGCTTGGCGGGGGGGAGAAACTATGGCTACACCTTC

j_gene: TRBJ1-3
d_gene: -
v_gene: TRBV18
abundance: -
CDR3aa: CASSPSAREAGNTIYF
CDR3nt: TGTGCCAGCTCACCCTCTGCCAGGGAGGCTGGAAACACCATATATTTT

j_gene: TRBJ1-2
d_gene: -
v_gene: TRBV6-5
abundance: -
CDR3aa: CASSYHLPAGYGYTF
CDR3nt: TGTGCCAGCAGTTACCACCTACCAGCAGGCTATGGCTACACCTTC

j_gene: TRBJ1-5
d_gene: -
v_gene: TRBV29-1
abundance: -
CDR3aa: CSVGDNYSNQPQHF
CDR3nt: TGCAGCGTTGGGGACAATTATAGCAATCAGCCCCAGCATTTT

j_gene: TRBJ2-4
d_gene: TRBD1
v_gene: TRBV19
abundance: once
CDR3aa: CASKPTGDKNIQYF
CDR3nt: TGTGCCAGTAAACCTACAGGGGACAAAAACATTCAGTACTTC

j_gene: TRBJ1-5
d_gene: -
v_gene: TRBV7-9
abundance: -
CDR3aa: CASSLAENQPQHF
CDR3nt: TGTGCCAGCAGCTTAGCGGAGAATCAGCCCCAGCATTTT

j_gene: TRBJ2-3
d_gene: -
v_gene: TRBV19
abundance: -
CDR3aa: CASSSTGHTDTQYF
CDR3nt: TGTGCCAGTAGTTCGACAGGCCACACAGATACGCAGTATTTT

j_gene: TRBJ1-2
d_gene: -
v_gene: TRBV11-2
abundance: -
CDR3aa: CASTPGVNYGYTF
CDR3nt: TGTGCCAGCACTCCAGGGGTCAACTATGGCTACACCTTC

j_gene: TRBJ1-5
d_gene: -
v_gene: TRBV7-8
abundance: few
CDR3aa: CASSSAPRGSNQPQHF
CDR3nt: TGTGCCAGCAGCTCAGCACCTAGAGGTAGCAATCAGCCCCAGCATTTT

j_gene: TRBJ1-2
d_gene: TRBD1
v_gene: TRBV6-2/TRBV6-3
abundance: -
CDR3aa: CASSYSGTGHNYGYTF
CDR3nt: TGTGCCAGCAGTTACTCGGGGACAGGGCACAACTATGGCTACACCTTC

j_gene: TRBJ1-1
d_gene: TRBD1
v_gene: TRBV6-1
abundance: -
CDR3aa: CASSDRDRGVGNTEAFF
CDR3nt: TGTGCCAGCAGTGACCGGGACAGGGGTGTGGGGAACACTGAAGCTTTCTTT